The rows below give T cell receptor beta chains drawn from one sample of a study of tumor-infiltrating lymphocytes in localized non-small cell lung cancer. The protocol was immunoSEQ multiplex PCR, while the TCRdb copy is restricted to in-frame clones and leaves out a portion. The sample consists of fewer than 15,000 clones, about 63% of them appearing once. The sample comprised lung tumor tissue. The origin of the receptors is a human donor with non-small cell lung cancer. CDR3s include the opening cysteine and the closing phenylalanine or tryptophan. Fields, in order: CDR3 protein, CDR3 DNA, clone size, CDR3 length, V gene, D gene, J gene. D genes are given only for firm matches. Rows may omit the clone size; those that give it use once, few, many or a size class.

cdr3_aa: CASSVEGDTTDTQYF
cdr3_nt: TGTGCCAGCAGCGTAGAAGGGGATACCACAGATACGCAGTATTTT
clone_size: once
cdr3_length: 15
v_call: TRBV9
d_call: -
j_call: TRBJ2-3

cdr3_aa: CASSQRQGANQPQHF
cdr3_nt: TGTGCCAGCAGCCAAAGACAGGGGGCAAACCAGCCCCAGCATTTT
clone_size: -
cdr3_length: 15
v_call: TRBV5-6
d_call: TRBD1
j_call: TRBJ1-5

cdr3_aa: CASSYLQDNSPLHF
cdr3_nt: TGTGCCAGCAGTTACTTGCAAGATAATTCACCCCTCCACTTT
clone_size: -
cdr3_length: 14
v_call: TRBV6-5
d_call: -
j_call: TRBJ1-6

cdr3_aa: CASSTPRTSGSYYNEQFF
cdr3_nt: TGTGCCAGTAGTACCCCTCGGACTAGCGGGAGCTACTACAATGAGCAGTTCTTC
clone_size: -
cdr3_length: 18
v_call: TRBV19
d_call: TRBD2
j_call: TRBJ2-1

cdr3_aa: CASSVSISPPDTQYF
cdr3_nt: TGTGCCAGCAGTGTAAGCATTTCCCCCCCAGATACGCAGTATTTT
clone_size: -
cdr3_length: 15
v_call: TRBV2
d_call: -
j_call: TRBJ2-3

cdr3_aa: CASSPWAGGSGANVLTF
cdr3_nt: TGTGCCAGTAGCCCCTGGGCAGGGGGCTCTGGGGCCAACGTCCTGACTTTC
clone_size: medium-sized
cdr3_length: 17
v_call: TRBV19
d_call: TRBD1
j_call: TRBJ2-6

cdr3_aa: CASSFPRGAVNTEAFF
cdr3_nt: TGTGCCAGCAGCTTCCCAAGGGGCGCCGTGAACACTGAAGCTTTCTTT
clone_size: few
cdr3_length: 16
v_call: TRBV7-9
d_call: -
j_call: TRBJ1-1

cdr3_aa: CASSLGTGDIDTQYF
cdr3_nt: TGTGCCAGCAGCTTGGGGACAGGGGATATAGATACGCAGTATTTT
clone_size: -
cdr3_length: 15
v_call: TRBV5-8
d_call: TRBD1
j_call: TRBJ2-3

cdr3_aa: CAWSFVGAEAFF
cdr3_nt: TGTGCCTGGAGTTTCGTAGGGGCTGAAGCTTTCTTT
clone_size: few
cdr3_length: 12
v_call: TRBV30
d_call: -
j_call: TRBJ1-1

cdr3_aa: CASSADGIPDEQYF
cdr3_nt: TGTGCCAGCAGTGCCGACGGAATCCCGGACGAGCAGTACTTC
clone_size: few
cdr3_length: 14
v_call: TRBV25-1
d_call: -
j_call: TRBJ2-7

cdr3_aa: CASTPVVNYGYTF
cdr3_nt: TGTGCCAGCACCCCGGTGGTTAACTATGGCTACACCTTC
clone_size: -
cdr3_length: 13
v_call: TRBV7-9
d_call: -
j_call: TRBJ1-2

cdr3_aa: CASSVGLAGRSLLNEQYF
cdr3_nt: TGTGCCAGCAGCGTAGGTCTAGCGGGACGTTCGCTCCTGAACGAGCAGTACTTC
clone_size: -
cdr3_length: 18
v_call: TRBV9
d_call: TRBD2
j_call: TRBJ2-7

cdr3_aa: CASSFVAGVIADTQYF
cdr3_nt: TGTGCCAGCAGTTTCGTAGCGGGAGTTATCGCAGATACGCAGTATTTT
clone_size: -
cdr3_length: 16
v_call: TRBV27
d_call: TRBD2
j_call: TRBJ2-3

cdr3_aa: CSVEDSGHTIYF
cdr3_nt: TGCAGCGTTGAAGATAGCGGCCACACCATATATTTT
clone_size: few
cdr3_length: 12
v_call: TRBV29-1
d_call: -
j_call: TRBJ1-3

cdr3_aa: CASSLNPNTGELFF
cdr3_nt: TGTGCCAGCAGCTTAAATCCGAACACCGGGGAGCTGTTTTTT
clone_size: medium-sized
cdr3_length: 14
v_call: TRBV7-9
d_call: -
j_call: TRBJ2-2

cdr3_aa: CASSYRQGSSYEQYF
cdr3_nt: TGTGCCAGCAGTTACCGGCAGGGAAGCTCCTACGAGCAGTACTTC
clone_size: -
cdr3_length: 15
v_call: TRBV6-6
d_call: -
j_call: TRBJ2-7

cdr3_aa: CASRKGLEGASEAFF
cdr3_nt: TGTGCCAGCAGGAAAGGGCTTGAAGGGGCATCTGAAGCTTTCTTT
clone_size: -
cdr3_length: 15
v_call: TRBV6-1
d_call: -
j_call: TRBJ1-1

cdr3_aa: CASSFGDRGVPGELFF
cdr3_nt: TGCGCCAGCAGCTTCGGAGACAGGGGAGTGCCCGGGGAGCTGTTTTTT
clone_size: once
cdr3_length: 16
v_call: TRBV5-1
d_call: TRBD1
j_call: TRBJ2-2

cdr3_aa: CASSSTDTQYF
cdr3_nt: TGTGCCAGCAGCTCCACAGATACGCAGTATTTT
clone_size: few
cdr3_length: 11
v_call: TRBV7-2
d_call: -
j_call: TRBJ2-3

cdr3_aa: CASSPRAGGGTGELFF
cdr3_nt: TGTGCCAGCAGCCCGAGAGCGGGAGGGGGCACCGGGGAGCTGTTTTTT
clone_size: -
cdr3_length: 16
v_call: TRBV7-9
d_call: TRBD2
j_call: TRBJ2-2

cdr3_aa: CASSSGGRKEPQHF
cdr3_nt: TGTGCCAGCAGTTCGGGGGGCAGGAAGGAGCCCCAGCATTTT
clone_size: -
cdr3_length: 14
v_call: TRBV6-5
d_call: -
j_call: TRBJ1-5

cdr3_aa: CASSLRLGQPQHF
cdr3_nt: TGTGCCAGCAGCTTAAGGCTCGGTCAGCCCCAGCATTTT
clone_size: -
cdr3_length: 13
v_call: TRBV7-2
d_call: -
j_call: TRBJ1-5

cdr3_aa: CATSSLFGGVGNTEAFF
cdr3_nt: TGTGCCACCAGCAGTTTATTTGGGGGCGTAGGTAACACTGAAGCTTTCTTT
clone_size: -
cdr3_length: 17
v_call: TRBV15
d_call: -
j_call: TRBJ1-1

cdr3_aa: CASSGRTDNTEAFF
cdr3_nt: TGCGCCAGCAGCGGAAGGACAGACAACACTGAAGCTTTCTTT
clone_size: -
cdr3_length: 14
v_call: TRBV5-1
d_call: -
j_call: TRBJ1-1

cdr3_aa: CSVDLGSGGGIQYF
cdr3_nt: TGCAGCGTTGACTTAGGGTCAGGGGGTGGCATTCAGTACTTC
clone_size: -
cdr3_length: 14
v_call: TRBV29-1
d_call: TRBD1
j_call: TRBJ2-4

cdr3_aa: CASSTSYNEQFF
cdr3_nt: TGTGCCAGTAGTACTAGTTACAATGAGCAGTTCTTC
clone_size: -
cdr3_length: 12
v_call: TRBV19
d_call: -
j_call: TRBJ2-1

cdr3_aa: CAWSVLAGGLGDTQYF
cdr3_nt: TGTGCCTGGAGTGTGCTAGCGGGGGGGCTCGGAGATACGCAGTATTTT
clone_size: -
cdr3_length: 16
v_call: TRBV30
d_call: TRBD2
j_call: TRBJ2-3

cdr3_aa: CASSLLSIAGEGFGETQYF
cdr3_nt: TGTGCCAGCAGCTTATTGAGTATTGCGGGGGAGGGGTTTGGAGAGACCCAGTACTTC
clone_size: -
cdr3_length: 19
v_call: TRBV11-2
d_call: TRBD2
j_call: TRBJ2-5

cdr3_aa: CASSESGQGNAGELFF
cdr3_nt: TGTGCCAGCAGTGAATCGGGACAGGGGAACGCCGGGGAGCTGTTTTTT
clone_size: -
cdr3_length: 16
v_call: TRBV6-4
d_call: TRBD1
j_call: TRBJ2-2

cdr3_aa: CASSLAGAYEQYF
cdr3_nt: TGTGCCAGCAGCTTAGCTGGAGCCTACGAGCAGTACTTC
clone_size: -
cdr3_length: 13
v_call: TRBV11-1
d_call: -
j_call: TRBJ2-7

cdr3_aa: CASSASGTGAAGANVLTF
cdr3_nt: TGTGCCAGTAGTGCGTCCGGGACAGGGGCGGCTGGGGCCAACGTCCTGACTTTC
clone_size: -
cdr3_length: 18
v_call: TRBV19
d_call: TRBD1
j_call: TRBJ2-6

cdr3_aa: CASRALAGVNNEQFF
cdr3_nt: TGTGCCAGCAGGGCCCTAGCGGGAGTTAACAATGAGCAGTTCTTC
clone_size: -
cdr3_length: 15
v_call: TRBV2
d_call: TRBD2
j_call: TRBJ2-1